The T cell receptor (beta chain) under discussion was sequenced for a study of OX40 agonist ivuxolimab in advanced cancers. Some clones are missing from TCRdb's copy, which holds only in-frame ones; the method was immunoSEQ multiplex PCR. The profile shows some 55,000 clones, 80% of them singletons. The CDR3 has 13 residues. V was cut by 7 bases and J by 5 bases, with 17 bases left in between. Germline lookup yields CDR1 SQVTM and CDR2 ANQGSEA. Sequenced here: CD4+ or CD8+ T cells sorted from blood, sampled in a trial of the OX40 agonist ivuxolimab. V gene TRBV29-1 combines with J gene TRBJ2-5; D possibly uses TRBD1 or TRBD2 (6 bases each). The TCR was taken from an adult with an advanced solid tumor such as melanoma, head and neck, liver or kidney cancer. The CDR3 here is CSATQDSGETQYF. Written as DNA, the CDR3 is TGCAGCGCGACTCAGGACAGCGGGGAGACCCAGTACTTC.